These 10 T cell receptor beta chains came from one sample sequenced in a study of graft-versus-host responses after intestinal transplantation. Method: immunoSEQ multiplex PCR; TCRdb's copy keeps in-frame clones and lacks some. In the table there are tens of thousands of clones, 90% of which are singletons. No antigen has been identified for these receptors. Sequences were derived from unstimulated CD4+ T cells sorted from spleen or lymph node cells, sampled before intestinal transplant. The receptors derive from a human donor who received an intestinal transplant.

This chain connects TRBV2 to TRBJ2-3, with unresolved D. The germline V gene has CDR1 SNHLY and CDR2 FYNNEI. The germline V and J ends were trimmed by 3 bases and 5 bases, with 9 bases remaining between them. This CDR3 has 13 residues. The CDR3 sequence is CASSDRDGDTQYF. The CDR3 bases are TGTGCCAGCAGTGACCGAGATGGAGATACGCAGTATTTT.

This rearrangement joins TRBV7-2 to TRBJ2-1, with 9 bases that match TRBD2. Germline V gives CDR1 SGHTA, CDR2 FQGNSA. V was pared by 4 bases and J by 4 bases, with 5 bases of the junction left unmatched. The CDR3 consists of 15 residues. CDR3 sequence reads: CASSYSSGNYNEQFF. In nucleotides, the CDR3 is TGTGCCAGCAGCTACTCTAGCGGGAATTACAATGAGCAGTTCTTC.

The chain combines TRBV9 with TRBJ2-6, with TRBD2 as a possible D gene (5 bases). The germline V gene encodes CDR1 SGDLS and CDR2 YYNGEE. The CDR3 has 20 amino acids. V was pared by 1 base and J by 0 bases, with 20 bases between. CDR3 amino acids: CASSVRGGEVANSGANVLTF. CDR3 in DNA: TGTGCCAGCAGCGTACGGGGTGGCGAAGTGGCGAACTCTGGGGCCAACGTCCTGACTTTC.

DNA of the CDR3: TGTGCCAGCAGTATGGGCCTAGCTAGAGAGACCCAGTACTTC. Translation gives CASSMGLARETQYF. V is TRBV2 and J is TRBJ2-5; D might be TRBD2 (5 bases). The V gene's germline CDR1 is SNHLY and CDR2 FYNNEI. V lost 5 bases and J lost 4, with 14 bases in between. This CDR3 is built from 14 residues.

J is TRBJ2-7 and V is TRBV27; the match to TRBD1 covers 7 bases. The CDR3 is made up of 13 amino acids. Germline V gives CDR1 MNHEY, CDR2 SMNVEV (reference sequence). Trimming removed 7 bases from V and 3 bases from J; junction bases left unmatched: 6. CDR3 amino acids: CASKTGSLYEQYF. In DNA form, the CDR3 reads TGTGCCAGCAAGACAGGGAGCCTCTACGAGCAGTACTTC.

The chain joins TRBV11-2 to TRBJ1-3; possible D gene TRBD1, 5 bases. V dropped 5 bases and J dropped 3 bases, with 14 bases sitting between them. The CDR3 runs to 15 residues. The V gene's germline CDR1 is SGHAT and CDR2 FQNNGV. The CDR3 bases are TGTGCCAGCAGCCCCTTTGGGGCGGATGGAAACACCATATATTTT. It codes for CASSPFGADGNTIYF.

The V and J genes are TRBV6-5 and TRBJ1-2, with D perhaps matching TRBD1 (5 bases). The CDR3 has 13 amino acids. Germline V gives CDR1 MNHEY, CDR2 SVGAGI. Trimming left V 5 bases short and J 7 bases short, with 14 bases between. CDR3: CASSRRVGGGYTF. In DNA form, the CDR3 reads TGTGCCAGCAGTCGAAGGGTCGGGGGTGGCTACACCTTC.

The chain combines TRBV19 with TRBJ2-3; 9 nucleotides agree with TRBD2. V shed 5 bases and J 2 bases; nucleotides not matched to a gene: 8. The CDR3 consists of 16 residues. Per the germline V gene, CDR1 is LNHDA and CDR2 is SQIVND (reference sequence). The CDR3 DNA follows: TGTGCCAGTAGTTTTCCTAGCGGGGCGAACACAGATACGCAGTATTTT. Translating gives CASSFPSGANTDTQYF.

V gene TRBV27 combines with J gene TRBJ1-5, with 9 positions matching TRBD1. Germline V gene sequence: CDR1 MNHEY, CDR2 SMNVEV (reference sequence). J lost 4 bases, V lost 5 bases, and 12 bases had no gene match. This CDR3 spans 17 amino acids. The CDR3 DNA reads TGTGCCAGCAGTCTAACGGGACAGGGCTTTCAAAATCAGCCCCAGCATTTT. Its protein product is CASSLTGQGFQNQPQHF.

CDR3 coding DNA: TGTGCCAGCAGCTTAGCGCCGGGACAGGGGCGGGAAAAACTGTTTTTT. Translated, it gives CASSLAPGQGREKLFF. This chain connects TRBV7-8 to TRBJ1-4, with TRBD1 matching over 10 bases. The CDR3 is 16 residues long. Germline lookup yields CDR1 SGHVS and CDR2 FQNEAQ. The ends lost 0 bases at V and 8 bases at J; junction bases unmatched: 6.